Following are 28 T cell receptor beta chains from one sample sequenced in a study of control samples from healthy donors and cancer patients. The repertoire was sequenced with immunoSEQ multiplex PCR; TCRdb's copy has only in-frame clones and lacks some. Of about 130,000 clones listed, about 88% are singletons. Source material: blood. The receptors were sampled from a man in his fifties or sixties in good health.

The chain uses TRBV18 and TRBJ1-3, with unresolved D. The V end lost 2 bases, the J end lost 4 bases, and 9 bases lay between the germline ends. The germline V gene has CDR1 KGHSH and CDR2 LQKENI. The CDR3 is made up of 14 amino acids. This CDR3 reads CASSPTGSGNTIYF. The CDR3 DNA sequence: TGTGCCAGCTCACCAACGGGATCCGGAAACACCATATATTTT.

The CDR3 spells CASRPGTGYTGELFF. The CDR3 DNA sequence: TGTGCCAGCAGGCCCGGGACAGGGTACACCGGGGAGCTGTTTTTT. This chain links TRBV11-3 with TRBJ2-2; the match to TRBD1 covers 9 bases. V lost 6 bases, J lost 3 bases, and 5 bases stayed unmatched. The CDR3 is made up of 15 amino acids. From germline, CDR1 is SGHNT and CDR2 YENEEA.

The chain recombines TRBV7-3 with TRBJ2-7, with D unresolved. The V gene's germline CDR1 is SGHTA and CDR2 FQGTGA. V was shortened by 4 bases and J by 6 bases, with 13 bases between the two germline ends. This CDR3 spans 13 amino acids. Here the CDR3 reads CASSSDAWGEQYF. The CDR3, as DNA: TGTGCCAGCAGCTCGGATGCCTGGGGCGAGCAGTACTTC.

V and J are TRBV5-1 and TRBJ1-2; D call uncertain. The CDR3 loop spans 14 amino acids. V shed 0 bases and J shed 4 bases, with 10 bases lying between them. CDR1 is SGHRS, CDR2 YFSETQ, per germline. The CDR3 spells CASSLGGPRYGYTF. The CDR3 DNA reads as TGCGCCAGCAGCTTGGGAGGACCTCGCTATGGCTACACCTTC.

The chain has TRBV5-1 and TRBJ2-3; D ambiguous. V dropped 3 bases and J dropped 0 bases, with 2 bases sitting between them. The germline gives CDR1 SGHRS, CDR2 YFSETQ. The length of the CDR3 is 12 residues. This chain's CDR3 is CASSSSTDTQYF. CDR3 DNA sequence: TGCGCCAGCAGCTCGAGCACAGATACGCAGTATTTT.

This chain joins TRBV20-1 and TRBJ2-3; 7 bases match TRBD2. The CDR3 has 14 residues. Trimming took 3 bases from V and 6 from J; bases not matched to a gene: 9. The germline V gene encodes CDR1 DFQATT and CDR2 SNEGSKA (reference sequence). CDR3 bases: TGCAGTGCTAGTACGGCTAGCGGCGCTGATACGCAGTATTTT. Protein: CSASTASGADTQYF.

The chain uses TRBV7-2 and TRBJ2-3, with 9 bases that match TRBD2. The CDR3 contains 16 residues. Per germline, CDR1 SGHTA and CDR2 FQGNSA. The J segment lost 0 bases and the V segment lost 4 bases, leaving 5 bases of the junction unmatched. Written as DNA, the CDR3 is TGTGCCAGCAGCTCAACTAGCGGGCCTAGCACAGATACGCAGTATTTT. It specifies CASSSTSGPSTDTQYF.

CDR3 protein: CASSEGGSGPNTEAFF. Written as DNA, the CDR3 is TGCGCCAGCAGTGAAGGGGGCAGCGGCCCGAACACTGAAGCTTTCTTT. The genes are TRBV10-1 and TRBJ1-1, with 7 positions matching TRBD1. Germline-derived CDR1 and CDR2 are WNHNN and SYGVQD (reference sequence). This CDR3 has 16 amino acids. Trimming took 3 bases from V and 1 from J; bases not matched to a gene: 8.

The rearrangement joins TRBV2 to TRBJ1-4, with no clear D. CDR3 size: 14 residues. Germline CDR1 reads SNHLY; CDR2 reads FYNNEI. The V and J ends lost 6 bases and 1 base respectively, with 9 bases between them. The CDR3 DNA is TGTGCCAGCAGAGCCCTAAGAACTAATGAAAAACTGTTTTTT. This gives the protein CASRALRTNEKLFF.

The chain joins TRBV28 to TRBJ2-1; 7 nucleotides match TRBD1. Germline CDR1 reads MDHEN; CDR2 reads SYDVKM. The length of the CDR3 is 15 residues. J gave up 6 bases and V 6 bases, and 11 bases lay outside the gene matches. This CDR3 is CASSPPMGQFNEQFF. The CDR3 DNA reads as TGTGCCAGCAGCCCCCCCATGGGACAGTTCAATGAGCAGTTCTTC.

The chain combines TRBV6-1 with TRBJ2-1; D uncertain. The V gene lost 0 bases and the J gene lost 8 bases, with 2 bases spanning the gap. The CDR3 has 11 residues. Germline CDR1 is MNHNS and CDR2 is SASEGT. DNA for the CDR3: TGTGCCAGCAGTGAAGCGCATGAGCAGTTCTTC. It codes for CASSEAHEQFF.

CDR3 sequence (DNA): TGTGCCTGGAGTGGCACCTCTGAAGCTTTCTTT. Translation: CAWSGTSEAFF. The chain combines TRBV30 with TRBJ1-1; D gene uncertain. The germline V gene encodes CDR1 GTSNPN and CDR2 SVGIG (reference sequence). The CDR3 consists of 11 residues. V was trimmed by 1 base and J by 6 bases, leaving 6 bases between them.

CDR3 region: CASSLLPRRDGYTF. The CDR3 coding sequence is TGCGCCAGCAGCTTGTTGCCCCGCCGTGATGGCTACACCTTC. This chain connects TRBV5-1 to TRBJ1-2; no reliable D call. Trimming shortened V by 1 base and J by 6 bases, and 13 bases separated the two germline ends. The CDR3 runs 14 residues. Germline lookup yields CDR1 SGHRS and CDR2 YFSETQ.

This sequence joins TRBV27 and TRBJ2-1; unclear D gene. The germline gives CDR1 MNHEY, CDR2 SMNVEV (reference sequence). Trimming shortened V by 0 bases and J by 10 bases, and 7 bases separated the two germline ends. There are 12 residues in the CDR3. DNA of the CDR3: TGTGCCAGCAGTTTATCGCGTTCCGAGCAGTTCTTC. Amino acids: CASSLSRSEQFF.

The chain is built from TRBV5-1 and TRBJ2-5, with TRBD1 matching 7 bases. V shed 5 bases and J 1 base; nucleotides not matched to a gene: 5. This CDR3 has 14 amino acids. Germline-derived CDR1 and CDR2 are SGHRS and YFSETQ. The CDR3 bases are TGCGCCAGCAGTGCGACAGGGTCCCAAGAGACCCAGTACTTC. Protein: CASSATGSQETQYF.

The chain's CDR3 is CASKAPGRAYEQYF. DNA of the CDR3: TGTGCCAGCAAGGCCCCGGGGAGGGCCTACGAGCAGTACTTC. V and J are TRBV28 and TRBJ2-7; 7 bases fit TRBD2. V trimming: 7 bases; J trimming: 2 bases; junction bases outside the gene matches: 8. The germline CDR1 and CDR2 sequences are MDHEN and SYDVKM. This CDR3 has 14 amino acids.

The chain recombines TRBV7-9 with TRBJ2-2; a weak D match, TRBD2 (6 bases). The V gene lost 2 bases and the J gene lost 6 bases, with 10 bases spanning the gap. From germline, CDR1 is SEHNR and CDR2 FQNEAQ (reference sequence). This CDR3 is 14 amino acids long. CDR3 in DNA: TGTGCCAGCAGCTTATTGGGGGACTCCGGGGAGCTGTTTTTT. It is translated as CASSLLGDSGELFF.

Worth noting for this clone: The junction departs from germline at one end; a sequencing error may be responsible. J is TRBJ1-5 and V is TRBV30; maybe TRBD1 (6 bases). Per the germline V gene, CDR1 is GTSNPN and CDR2 is SVGIG (reference sequence). The CDR3 consists of 15 residues. The CDR3 DNA is TGTGCCTGGAGATTGACAGGTGCGAGCAATCGGCCCCAGCATTTT. Its translation is CAWRLTGASNRPQHF.

The chain joins TRBV6-5 to TRBJ2-7; 8 bases align to TRBD1. Germline CDR1 reads MNHEY; CDR2 reads SVGAGI. Trimming removed 0 bases from V and 2 bases from J; junction bases left unmatched: 6. The CDR3 has 16 residues. The CDR3 loop reads CASSYSSGGRAYEQYF. Written as DNA, the CDR3 is TGTGCCAGCAGTTACTCTTCAGGGGGCCGAGCCTACGAGCAGTACTTC.

CDR3 in amino acids: CAWNGEGVAEAFF. For the CDR3, the DNA is TGTGCCTGGAACGGGGAAGGAGTAGCTGAAGCTTTCTTT. The J gene is TRBJ1-1, the V gene TRBV30; no firm D call. Germline lookup yields CDR1 GTSNPN and CDR2 SVGIG (reference sequence). The germline V and J ends were trimmed by 4 bases and 6 bases, with 15 bases remaining between them. This CDR3 region has 13 residues.

The table lists this clone with a count of one. The chain combines TRBV6-5 with TRBJ2-6; D is ambiguous. CDR1 and CDR2 (germline): MNHEY, SVGAGI. The CDR3 covers 13 residues. V shed 2 bases and J shed 2 bases, with 1 base lying between them. The CDR3 nucleotides read TGTGCCAGCAGTTACACTGGGGCCAACGTCCTGACTTTC. It specifies CASSYTGANVLTF.

This chain links TRBV19 with TRBJ2-2; TRBD2 matches 15 bases. The germline CDR1 and CDR2 sequences are LNHDA and SQIVND (reference sequence). With V trimmed by 4 bases and J by 1 base, 4 bases remained unmatched. The CDR3 covers 18 residues. CDR3 nucleotide sequence: TGTGCCAGTAGTAAGGGACTAGCGGGGGGCGGGAACACCGGGGAGCTGTTTTTT. The encoded protein is CASSKGLAGGGNTGELFF.

The rearrangement links TRBV5-8 to TRBJ1-4; 8 bases line up with TRBD1. Germline assignment: CDR1 SGHTS and CDR2 YDEGEE. The ends lost 5 bases at V and 13 bases at J; junction bases unmatched: 13. The CDR3 covers 14 residues. The chain's CDR3 is CASRGDRPLELLFF. CDR3 in DNA: TGTGCCAGCAGGGGGGACAGGCCTCTTGAGTTACTGTTTTTT.

This chain connects TRBV9 to TRBJ1-2; D is unclear. Germline V gene data show CDR1 as SGDLS and CDR2 as YYNGEE. V lost 1 base to trimming and J lost 0 bases, with 10 bases between them. The CDR3 contains 15 residues. CDR3 bases: TGTGCCAGCAGCGTAAGAGGGAACGCTAACTATGGCTACACCTTC. As protein: CASSVRGNANYGYTF. The full variable domain, completed using reference TRBV9 and TRBJ1-2, is DSGVTQTPKHLITATGQRVTLRCSPRSGDLSVYWYQQSLDQGLQFLIQYYNGEERAKGNILERFSAQQFPDLHSELNLSSLELGDSALYFCASSVRGNANYGYTFGSGTRLTVV.

This clone was picked up one time. The chain joins TRBV29-1 to TRBJ2-1; no definite D call. V lost 6 bases to trimming and J lost 4 bases, with 16 bases between them. Germline CDR1 SQVTM, CDR2 ANQGSEA. This CDR3 is 14 amino acids long. CDR3: CSVPMNIRYNEQFF. The CDR3 DNA follows: TGCAGCGTCCCCATGAATATCCGGTACAATGAGCAGTTCTTC.

V and J are TRBV21-1 and TRBJ1-3; no DNA check was done on the table's D call, TRBD1. TRBV21-1 is labeled a pseudogene. The CDR3 contains 14 residues. The chain's CDR3 is CATRQGRSGNTIYF. In nucleotides, the CDR3 is TGTGCCACCCGACAGGGAAGAAGTGGAAACACCATATATTTT.

CDR3 sequence: CASSPLTGGFTEAFF. The CDR3 nucleotides are TGTGCCAGCAGCCCTCTGACAGGGGGGTTCACTGAAGCTTTCTTT. The chain joins TRBV7-3 to TRBJ1-1; TRBD1 matches at 9 bases. Germline CDR1 is SGHTA and CDR2 is FQGTGA. The CDR3 consists of 15 residues. With V trimmed by 5 bases and J by 4 bases, 8 bases remained unmatched.

The chain joins TRBV4-1 to TRBJ2-1, with 9 bases lining up with TRBD2. Germline assignment: CDR1 MGHRA and CDR2 YSYEKL. V shed 4 bases, J shed 4 bases, and the junction held 11 bases outside the gene matches. This CDR3 is 17 amino acids long. CDR3 bases: TGCGCCAGCAGCCGAACGACTCTAGCGGGGAAGTACAATGAGCAGTTCTTC. Amino acids: CASSRTTLAGKYNEQFF.